Listed below are T cell receptor beta chains from one sample, sequenced in a study of OX40 agonist ivuxolimab in advanced cancers. Measured with immunoSEQ multiplex PCR; TCRdb has only the in-frame clones, and not every one. The sample contains fewer than 100,000 clones, roughly 91% of which appear only once. The sample here was CD4+ or CD8+ T cells sorted from blood, taken in a trial of the OX40 agonist ivuxolimab. The receptors derive from an adult with an advanced solid tumor such as melanoma, head and neck, liver or kidney cancer. Both conserved end residues are trimmed from each CDR3. The order of the fields is V gene, CDR3 length, J gene, CDR3 protein.

>TRBV15|13|TRBJ2-2
ATSRLAGGTGELF
>TRBV6-1|12|TRBJ1-2
ASSEGQGARGYT
>TRBV7-9|14|TRBJ2-3
ASSPTSGRGTDTQY
>TRBV2|12|TRBJ1-4
AAGASGVNEKLF
>TRBV6-5|10|TRBJ1-1
ASSDTQGGAF
>TRBV7-9|13|TRBJ2-1
ASSRTRTGRDEQF
>TRBV7-9|15|TRBJ1-1
ASSLGRDLRVNTEAF
>TRBV16|14|TRBJ1-3
ASSQDRQGSGNTIY
>TRBV27|9|TRBJ2-1
ASSINNEQF
>TRBV4-1|11|TRBJ2-7
ASSQTERYEQY
>TRBV27|14|TRBJ2-1
ASSPLTGTSLGEQF
>TRBV28|11|TRBJ1-2
ASTWGSVGGYT
>TRBV11-3|15|TRBJ1-2
ASSLVGGRSDDYGYT
>TRBV19|14|TRBJ2-1
ASSSLAGVIHNEQF
>TRBV2|13|TRBJ2-1
ASSPLAGSYNEQF
>TRBV30|11|TRBJ2-3
AWSAELTDTQY
>TRBV27|11|TRBJ1-3
ASRPFTGNTIY
>TRBV6-1|16|TRBJ2-3
ASSEDGGLAYLTDTQY
>TRBV5-1|13|TRBJ1-5
ASSLAGTGFQPQH
>TRBV10-1|13|TRBJ2-2
ASSEFAGNTGELF
>TRBV19|13|TRBJ2-2
ASSIGQANTGELF
>TRBV10-1|12|TRBJ2-7
ASSPGQVSYEQY
>TRBV7-8|13|TRBJ2-6
ASSLAGSGANVLT
>TRBV4-1|12|TRBJ2-3
ASSPQPGADTQY
>TRBV6-6|12|TRBJ1-1
ASSYSLSEAEAF
>TRBV6-1|14|TRBJ2-1
ASSGSSTGRLNEQF
>TRBV2|14|TRBJ1-2
ASSERTYPGTGGYT
>TRBV9|13|TRBJ2-7
ASSVGGVGSYEQY
>TRBV7-3|13|TRBJ1-2
ASSLSRTGKYGYT
>TRBV11-3|13|TRBJ2-1
ASSSRLAGNNEQF
>TRBV27|14|TRBJ2-5
ASSITREAGPETQY
>TRBV30|13|TRBJ2-7
AWSLGLAGGGEQY
>TRBV18|13|TRBJ2-1
ASNQARRELNEQF
>TRBV4-1|13|TRBJ2-7
ASSQTVFGRGEQY
>TRBV11-2|12|TRBJ1-2
ASSPLLDTHGYT
>TRBV12-5|10|TRBJ2-1
ASGLGGAEQF
>TRBV5-1|15|TRBJ1-1
ASRSAEWGIGNTEAF
>TRBV21-1|18|TRBJ2-3
ASSSPLKKGQGGVTDTQY
>TRBV28|11|TRBJ1-6
ASSPQFSSPLH
>TRBV4-1|14|TRBJ2-3
ASSPGAGAKTDTQY
>TRBV9|13|TRBJ2-7
ASSVAPGGTYEQY
>TRBV11-2|13|TRBJ2-3
ASSPLSGPQHTQY
>TRBV30|9|TRBJ1-1
AWKGATEAF
>TRBV5-1|16|TRBJ2-1
ASSPYSSWTPGYSEQF
>TRBV5-5|15|TRBJ2-1
ASSLVGTGLGYNEQF
>TRBV9|13|TRBJ2-7
ASSVEGTGDYEQY
>TRBV6-5|13|TRBJ2-7
ASSYTSGSGYEQY
>TRBV12-5|10|TRBJ2-1
ASGLVQDEQF
>TRBV5-1|17|TRBJ2-7
ASSAGPGTSGRRSYEQY
>TRBV12-5|11|TRBJ2-7
ASGYGRADEQY